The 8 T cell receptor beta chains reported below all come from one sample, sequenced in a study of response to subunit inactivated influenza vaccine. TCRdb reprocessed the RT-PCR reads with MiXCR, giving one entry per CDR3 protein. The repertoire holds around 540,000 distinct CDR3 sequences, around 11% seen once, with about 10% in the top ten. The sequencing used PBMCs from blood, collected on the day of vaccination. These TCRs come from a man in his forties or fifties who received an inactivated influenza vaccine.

The CDR3 coding sequence is TGCGCCAGCAGTCAGTCTAGCGGGAGAGGCGATGAGCAGTTCTTC. Translation: CASSQSSGRGDEQFF. The chain joins TRBV23-1 to TRBJ2-1, with 10 bases fitting TRBD2. TRBV23-1 falls under the ORF class, with uncertain function. The CDR3 is 15 residues long. Trimming cost V 3 bases and J 8 bases; bases outside gene matches: 7.

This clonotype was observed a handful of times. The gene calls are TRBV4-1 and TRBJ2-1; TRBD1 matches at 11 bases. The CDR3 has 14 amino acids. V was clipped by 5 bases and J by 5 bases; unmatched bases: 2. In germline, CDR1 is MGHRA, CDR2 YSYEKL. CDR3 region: CASSGQGADNEQFF. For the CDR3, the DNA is TGCGCCAGCAGCGGACAGGGGGCAGACAATGAGCAGTTCTTC.

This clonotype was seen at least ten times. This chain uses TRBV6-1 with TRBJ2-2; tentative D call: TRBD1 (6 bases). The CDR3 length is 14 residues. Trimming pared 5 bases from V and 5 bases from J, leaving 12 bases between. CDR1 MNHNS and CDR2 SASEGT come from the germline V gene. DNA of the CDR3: TGTGCCAGCAGTATAGGACAGTTTACCGGGGAGCTGTTTTTT. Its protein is CASSIGQFTGELFF.

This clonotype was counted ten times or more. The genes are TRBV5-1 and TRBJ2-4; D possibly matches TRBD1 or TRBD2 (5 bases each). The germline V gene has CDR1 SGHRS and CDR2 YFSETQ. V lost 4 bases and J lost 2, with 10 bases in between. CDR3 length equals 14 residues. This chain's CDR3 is CASSPRGPKNIQYF. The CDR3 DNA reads TGCGCCAGCAGCCCCCGGGGACCCAAAAACATTCAGTACTTC.

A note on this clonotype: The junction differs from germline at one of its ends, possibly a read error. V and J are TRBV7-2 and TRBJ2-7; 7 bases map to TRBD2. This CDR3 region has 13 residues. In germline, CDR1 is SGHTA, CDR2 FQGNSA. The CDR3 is CASGGGSSYERYF. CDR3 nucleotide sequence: TGTGCCAGCGGCGGGGGTAGCTCCTACGAGCGGTACTTC.

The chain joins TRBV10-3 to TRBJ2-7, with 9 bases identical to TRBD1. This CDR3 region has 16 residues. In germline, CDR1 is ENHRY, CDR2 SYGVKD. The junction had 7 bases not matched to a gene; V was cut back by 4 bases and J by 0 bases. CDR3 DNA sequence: TGTGCCATCAGTGGATCCGGGACAGGGAGCTCCTACGAGCAGTACTTC. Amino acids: CAISGSGTGSSYEQYF.

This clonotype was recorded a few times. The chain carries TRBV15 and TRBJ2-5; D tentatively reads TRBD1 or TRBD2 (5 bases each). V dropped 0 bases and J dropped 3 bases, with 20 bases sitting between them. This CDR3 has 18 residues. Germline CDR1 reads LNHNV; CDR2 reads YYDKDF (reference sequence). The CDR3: CATSRENLLNWGKETQYF. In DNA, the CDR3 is TGTGCCACCAGCAGAGAGAACCTGTTAAACTGGGGGAAAGAGACCCAGTACTTC. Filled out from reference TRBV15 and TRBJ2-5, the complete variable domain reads DAMVIQNPRYQVTQFGKPVTLSCSQTLNHNVMYWYQQKSSQAPKLLFHYYDKDFNNEADTPDNFQSRRPNTSFCFLDIRSPGLGDTAMYLCATSRENLLNWGKETQYFGPGTRLLVL.

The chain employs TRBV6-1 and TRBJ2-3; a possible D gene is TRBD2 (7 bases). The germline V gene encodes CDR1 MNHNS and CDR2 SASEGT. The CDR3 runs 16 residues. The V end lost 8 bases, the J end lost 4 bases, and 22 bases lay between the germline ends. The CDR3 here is CASGTRGGGSPDTQYF. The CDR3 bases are TGTGCCAGCGGGACACGGGGCGGGGGCTCCCCAGATACGCAGTATTTT.